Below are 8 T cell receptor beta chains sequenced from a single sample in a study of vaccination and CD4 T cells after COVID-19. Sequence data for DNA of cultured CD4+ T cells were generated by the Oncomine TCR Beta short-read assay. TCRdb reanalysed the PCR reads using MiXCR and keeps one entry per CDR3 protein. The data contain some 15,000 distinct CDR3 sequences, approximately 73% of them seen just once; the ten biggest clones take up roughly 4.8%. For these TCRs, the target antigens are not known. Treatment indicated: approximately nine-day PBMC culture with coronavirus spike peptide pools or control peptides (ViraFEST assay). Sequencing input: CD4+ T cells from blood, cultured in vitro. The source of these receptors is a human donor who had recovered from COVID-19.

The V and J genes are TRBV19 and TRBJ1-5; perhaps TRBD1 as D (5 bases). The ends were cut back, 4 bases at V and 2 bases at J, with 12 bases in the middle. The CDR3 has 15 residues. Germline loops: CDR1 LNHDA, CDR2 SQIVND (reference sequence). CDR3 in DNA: TGTGCCAGTAGTAGCGGCAGGGTGGGCAATCAGCCCCAGCATTTT. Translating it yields CASSSGRVGNQPQHF.

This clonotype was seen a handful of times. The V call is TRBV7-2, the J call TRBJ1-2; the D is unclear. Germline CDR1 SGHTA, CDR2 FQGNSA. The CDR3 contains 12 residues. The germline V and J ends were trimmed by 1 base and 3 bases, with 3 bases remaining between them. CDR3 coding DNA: TGTGCCAGCAGCTTAGGGGACTATGGCTACACCTTC. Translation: CASSLGDYGYTF.

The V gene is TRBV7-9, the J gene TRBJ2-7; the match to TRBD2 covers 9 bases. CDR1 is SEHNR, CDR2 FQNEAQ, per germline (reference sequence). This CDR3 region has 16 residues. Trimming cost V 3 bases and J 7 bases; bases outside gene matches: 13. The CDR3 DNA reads TGTGCCAGCAGCTTCACGGCGGGAGGGCCAAGTGGTGAGCAGTACTTC. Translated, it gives CASSFTAGGPSGEQYF.

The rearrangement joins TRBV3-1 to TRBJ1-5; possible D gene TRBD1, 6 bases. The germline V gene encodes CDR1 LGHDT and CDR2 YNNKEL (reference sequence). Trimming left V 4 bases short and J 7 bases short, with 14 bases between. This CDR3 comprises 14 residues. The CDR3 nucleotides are TGTGCCAGCAGCCCAAACTTACAGGGCCAGCCCCAGCATTTT. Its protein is CASSPNLQGQPQHF.

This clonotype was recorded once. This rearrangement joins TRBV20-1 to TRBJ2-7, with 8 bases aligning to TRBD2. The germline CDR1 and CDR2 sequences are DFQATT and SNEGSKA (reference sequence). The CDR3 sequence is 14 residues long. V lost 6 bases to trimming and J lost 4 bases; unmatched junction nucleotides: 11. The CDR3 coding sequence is TGCAGTGCCCCAAACCGGGAGGGCCCGTACGAGCAGTACTTC. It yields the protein CSAPNREGPYEQYF.

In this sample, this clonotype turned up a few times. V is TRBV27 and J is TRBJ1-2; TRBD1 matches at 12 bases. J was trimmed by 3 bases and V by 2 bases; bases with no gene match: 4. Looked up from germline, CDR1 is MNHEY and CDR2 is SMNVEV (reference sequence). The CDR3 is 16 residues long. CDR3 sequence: CASSLAGTGGDYGYTF. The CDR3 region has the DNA TGTGCCAGCAGTTTAGCCGGGACAGGGGGCGACTATGGCTACACCTTC.

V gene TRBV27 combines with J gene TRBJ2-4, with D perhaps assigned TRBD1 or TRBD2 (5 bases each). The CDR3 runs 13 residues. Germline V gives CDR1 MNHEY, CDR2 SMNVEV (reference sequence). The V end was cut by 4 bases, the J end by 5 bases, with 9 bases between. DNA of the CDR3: TGTGCCAGCAGTTACGGGGCAGAAAACATTCAGTACTTC. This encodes CASSYGAENIQYF.

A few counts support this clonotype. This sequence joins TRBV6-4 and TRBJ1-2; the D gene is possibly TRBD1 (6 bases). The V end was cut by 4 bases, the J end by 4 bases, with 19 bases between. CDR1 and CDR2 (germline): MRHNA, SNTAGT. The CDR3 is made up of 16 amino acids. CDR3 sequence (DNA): TGTGCCAGCAGTGTTAACGCGGGGGCCCTTATCTATGGCTACACCTTC. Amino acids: CASSVNAGALIYGYTF.